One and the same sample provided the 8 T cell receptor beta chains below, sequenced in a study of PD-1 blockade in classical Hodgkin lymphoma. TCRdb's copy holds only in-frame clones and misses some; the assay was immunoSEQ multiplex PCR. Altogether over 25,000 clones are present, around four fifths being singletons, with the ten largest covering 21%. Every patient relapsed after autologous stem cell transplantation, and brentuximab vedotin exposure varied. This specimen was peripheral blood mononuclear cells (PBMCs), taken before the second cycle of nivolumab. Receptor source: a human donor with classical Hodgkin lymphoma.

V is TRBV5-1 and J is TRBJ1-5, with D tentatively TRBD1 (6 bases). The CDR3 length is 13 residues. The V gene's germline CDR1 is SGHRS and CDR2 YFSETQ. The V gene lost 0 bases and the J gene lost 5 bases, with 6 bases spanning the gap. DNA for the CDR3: TGCGCCAGCAGCTTGGCAGGGGATCAGCCCCAGCATTTT. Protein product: CASSLAGDQPQHF.

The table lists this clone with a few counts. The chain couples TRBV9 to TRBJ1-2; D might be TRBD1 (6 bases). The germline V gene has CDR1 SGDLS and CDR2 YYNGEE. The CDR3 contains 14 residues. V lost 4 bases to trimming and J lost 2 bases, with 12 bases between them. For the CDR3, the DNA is TGTGCCAGCAGCCGGGGACAAGTGAACTATGGCTACACCTTC. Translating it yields CASSRGQVNYGYTF.

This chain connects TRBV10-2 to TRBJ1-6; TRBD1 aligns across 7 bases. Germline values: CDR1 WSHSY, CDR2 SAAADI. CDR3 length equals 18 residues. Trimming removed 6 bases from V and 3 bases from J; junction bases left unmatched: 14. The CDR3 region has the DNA TGCGCCAGCAGCGTCCCGTTGGGTGACAGGGACTATAATTCACCCCTCCACTTT. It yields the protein CASSVPLGDRDYNSPLHF.

The CDR3 region has the DNA TGTGCCAGCAGCGTAGTAGGGTGGAACGGGGAGCTGTTTTTT. Protein: CASSVVGWNGELFF. V usage is TRBV9 and J usage is TRBJ2-2; D unclear. The V gene's germline CDR1 is SGDLS and CDR2 YYNGEE. This CDR3 has 14 residues. The V and J ends lost 0 bases and 7 bases respectively, with 10 bases between them.

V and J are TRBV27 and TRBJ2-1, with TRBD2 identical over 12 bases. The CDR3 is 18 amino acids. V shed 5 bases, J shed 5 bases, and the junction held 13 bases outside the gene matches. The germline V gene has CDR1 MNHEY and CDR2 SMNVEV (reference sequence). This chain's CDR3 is CASSLYLTGLAGHNEQFF. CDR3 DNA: TGTGCCAGCAGTCTATACCTCACGGGACTAGCGGGTCACAATGAGCAGTTCTTC.

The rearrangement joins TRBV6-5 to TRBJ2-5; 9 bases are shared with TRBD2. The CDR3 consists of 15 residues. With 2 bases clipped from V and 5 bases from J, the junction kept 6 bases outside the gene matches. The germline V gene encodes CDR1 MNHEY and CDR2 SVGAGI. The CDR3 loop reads CASSYPAGGLETQYF. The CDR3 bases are TGTGCCAGCAGTTACCCGGCGGGGGGGCTTGAGACCCAGTACTTC.

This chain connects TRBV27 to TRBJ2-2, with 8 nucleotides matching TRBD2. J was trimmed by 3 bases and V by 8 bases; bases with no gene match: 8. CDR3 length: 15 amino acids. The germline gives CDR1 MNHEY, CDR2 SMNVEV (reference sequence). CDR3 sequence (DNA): TGTGCCAGCCGCCGGACTAGCACTTACACCGGGGAGCTGTTTTTT. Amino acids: CASRRTSTYTGELFF.

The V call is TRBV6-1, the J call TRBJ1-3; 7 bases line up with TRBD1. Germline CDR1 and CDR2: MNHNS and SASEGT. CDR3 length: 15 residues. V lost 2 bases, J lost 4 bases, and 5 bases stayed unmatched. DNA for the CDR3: TGTGCCAGCAGTGAACGACAGGGAATAGGAAACACCATATATTTT. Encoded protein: CASSERQGIGNTIYF.